This T cell receptor (beta chain) was sequenced for a study of blood T cell repertoires in COVID-19. Study information: Sites in the United States, Italy and Spain provided acute and convalescent COVID-19 samples. T cells, B-cell-depleted T cells, or PBMCs supplied cDNA or gDNA.

This CDR3 comprises 15 residues. Trimming removed 2 bases from V and 0 bases from J, with 9 bases in between. CDR1 is SGHRS and CDR2 is YFSETQ in the germline V gene. Per the original methods: Reference gene primer amplification gave nucleated cell count estimates. Sequenced by immunoSEQ multiplex PCR; TCRdb stores in-frame clones only, minus some. That table supplies the V and J calls and clone size; D and trimming were determined from the DNA. The repertoire includes about 120,000 clones, over 60% of them detected once, and 6.5% to 9.5% sits in the top ten. The V and J genes are TRBV5-1 and TRBJ2-1, with D uncertain. The sequence was obtained from a human donor in a cohort sampled during active COVID-19. The sequenced sample was peripheral blood. CDR3 loop: CASSFGLNSYNEQFF. The CDR3 coding sequence is TGCGCCAGCAGCTTTGGGCTGAACTCCTACAATGAGCAGTTCTTC.